A selection of T cell receptor beta chains follows, all from one sample in a study of cytotoxic CD8 clonotypes in ibrutinib-treated CLL. Using immunoSEQ multiplex PCR, the repertoire was profiled, and TCRdb retains in-frame clones only, with some absent. The data hold about 180,000 clones, with more than 80% observed a single time. The sequenced sample was PBMCs, obtained after 24 months of ibrutinib treatment. These TCRs come from a human donor with chronic lymphocytic leukemia. Each CDR3 is given with its conserved first and last residue. The D gene is left open where the match is weak. Only some rows state a clone size, as once, few, many or a class for expanded clones.

V	size	J	D	CDR3	DNA
TRBV4-3	-	TRBJ2-3	TRBD2	CASSPSGSGTDTQYF	TGCGCCAGCAGCCCTAGCGGGAGTGGCACAGATACGCAGTATTTT
TRBV5-1	-	TRBJ1-1	-	CASGDSPDTEAFF	TGCGCCAGCGGCGACAGCCCTGACACTGAAGCTTTCTTT
TRBV30	-	TRBJ1-5	TRBD1	CAWSPGTGVLPQHF	TGTGCCTGGAGTCCCGGGACAGGGGTTTTGCCCCAGCATTTT
TRBV28	-	TRBJ2-2	-	CASSLLGNTGELFF	TGTGCCAGCAGTTTACTAGGGAACACCGGGGAGCTGTTTTTT
TRBV19	-	TRBJ1-5	TRBD1	CASTSGTGINQPQHF	TGTGCCAGCACTTCCGGGACAGGGATTAATCAGCCCCAGCATTTT
TRBV7-9	-	TRBJ1-4	TRBD1	CASSLGRGQTEKLFF	TGTGCCAGCAGCTTAGGGAGGGGGCAGACTGAAAAACTGTTTTTT
TRBV6-5	few	TRBJ1-2	TRBD1	CASSSLTGSGYTF	TGTGCCAGCAGTTCATTGACAGGGTCCGGCTACACCTTC
TRBV6-1	once	TRBJ2-7	-	CASSVPPTEQYF	TGTGCCAGCAGTGTCCCCCCGACCGAGCAGTACTTC
TRBV7-6	-	TRBJ2-7	-	CASSFTGHLGQYF	TGTGCCAGCAGCTTCACGGGACACCTTGGGCAGTACTTC
TRBV7-2	few	TRBJ1-2	TRBD1	CASSPTGVRGYTF	TGTGCCAGCAGCCCGACAGGGGTGCGGGGCTACACCTTC
TRBV11-1	-	TRBJ2-2	-	CASSFVHHYGELFF	TGTGCCAGCAGCTTCGTCCACCATTACGGGGAGCTGTTTTTT
TRBV7-2	-	TRBJ2-3	-	CASSLWPQTTQYF	TGTGCCAGCAGCTTATGGCCCCAAACTACGCAGTATTTT
TRBV4-2	-	TRBJ1-5	TRBD1	CASSHDPGQGRVSNQPQHF	TGTGCCAGCAGCCACGATCCGGGACAGGGGAGGGTTAGCAATCAGCCCCAGCATTTT
TRBV27	-	TRBJ2-3	-	CASSLWGPSTDTQYF	TGTGCCAGCAGTTTATGGGGACCTAGCACAGATACGCAGTATTTT
TRBV30	-	TRBJ1-1	-	CAWKRGNTEAFF	TGTGCCTGGAAAAGGGGGAACACTGAAGCTTTCTTT
TRBV4-1	-	TRBJ1-6	-	CASSQGVSPLHF	TGCGCCAGCAGCCAAGGGGTTTCACCCCTCCACTTT
TRBV5-8	-	TRBJ1-5	TRBD1	CASSGGTGGQPQHF	TGTGCCAGCAGCGGCGGGACAGGGGGCCAGCCCCAGCATTTT
TRBV5-1	-	TRBJ1-2	-	CASSPQGGMGVLGYGYTF	TGCGCCAGCAGCCCTCAAGGGGGTATGGGGGTCCTAGGCTATGGCTACACCTTC
TRBV29-1	-	TRBJ1-1	TRBD1	CSVAGTVNTEAFF	TGCAGCGTCGCCGGGACAGTTAACACTGAAGCTTTCTTT
TRBV30	-	TRBJ2-1	-	CAWSNQGYEQFF	TGTGCCTGGAGTAATCAGGGGTATGAGCAGTTCTTC
TRBV19	-	TRBJ2-7	-	CAGNRTEYEQYF	TGTGCCGGCAACCGAACGGAGTACGAGCAGTACTTC
TRBV28	-	TRBJ2-5	TRBD1	CASSPPRQGIKTQYF	TGTGCCAGCAGTCCCCCTCGACAGGGAATAAAGACCCAGTACTTC
TRBV7-3	-	TRBJ2-3	-	CASSSGPYGTQYF	TGTGCCAGCAGCTCTGGACCTTACGGGACGCAGTATTTT
TRBV30	-	TRBJ1-3	-	CAWSVGLEGGNTIYF	TGTGCCTGGAGTGTAGGGCTCGAGGGTGGAAACACCATATATTTT
TRBV7-2	-	TRBJ2-1	-	CASSLGWETYNEQFF	TGTGCCAGCAGCTTAGGCTGGGAAACCTACAATGAGCAGTTCTTC
TRBV6-4	-	TRBJ2-1	-	CASSRRLGSGNEQFF	TGTGCCAGCAGTAGGAGACTGGGAAGTGGCAATGAGCAGTTCTTC
TRBV21-1	-	TRBJ2-3	-	CASSAQATMLTDTQYF	TGTGCCAGCAGCGCCCAGGCTACAATGCTCACAGATACGCAGTATTTT
TRBV6-6	-	TRBJ1-5	-	CASSYPSGGNQPQHF	TGTGCCAGCAGTTACCCATCAGGGGGCAATCAGCCCCAGCATTTT
TRBV18	-	TRBJ2-3	-	CASQTFGSTDTQYF	TGTGCCAGCCAGACCTTCGGCAGCACAGATACGCAGTATTTT
TRBV9	-	TRBJ2-1	TRBD1	CASSASTGGFYEQFF	TGTGCCAGCAGCGCCTCGACAGGGGGGTTTTATGAGCAGTTCTTC
TRBV6-5	-	TRBJ1-3	-	CASSSRNSGNTIYF	TGTGCCAGCAGTTCCCGAAACTCTGGAAACACCATATATTTT
TRBV6-5	-	TRBJ2-5	TRBD1	CASRDRGRAQETQYF	TGTGCCAGCAGGGACAGGGGGCGGGCCCAAGAGACCCAGTACTTC
TRBV27	-	TRBJ2-1	TRBD2	CASSLSKSLAGVSSEQFF	TGTGCCAGCAGTTTATCGAAAAGCCTAGCGGGAGTTTCCAGTGAGCAGTTCTTC
TRBV28	-	TRBJ1-2	-	CASSSQAVAHTF	TGTGCCAGCAGTTCCCAAGCGGTAGCCCACACCTTC
TRBV15	few	TRBJ1-5	-	CATSSLSRQPQHF	TGTGCCACCAGCTCCCTGTCGCGACAGCCCCAGCATTTT
TRBV18	-	TRBJ2-1	TRBD2	CASSSPPRTSGSSYNEQFF	TGTGCCAGCTCATCGCCCCCCCGGACTAGCGGGAGCTCCTACAATGAGCAGTTCTTC
TRBV7-8	-	TRBJ2-3	TRBD2	CASSYRLAGAPGDTQYF	TGTGCCAGCAGTTATCGACTAGCGGGGGCCCCGGGGGATACGCAGTATTTT
TRBV7-6	-	TRBJ1-6	-	CASSLADGASGSPLHF	TGTGCCAGCAGCTTAGCAGATGGGGCCTCGGGTTCACCCCTCCACTTT
TRBV6-1	-	TRBJ2-5	-	CASSASGRETQYF	TGTGCCAGCAGTGCTTCCGGGCGAGAGACCCAGTACTTC
TRBV4-3	few	TRBJ2-3	-	CASSQDRGGMDTQYF	TGCGCCAGCAGCCAAGACAGGGGCGGAATGGATACGCAGTATTTT
TRBV7-2	-	TRBJ2-2	-	CASSLRQGNGELFF	TGTGCCAGCAGCTTAAGGCAGGGCAACGGGGAGCTGTTTTTT
TRBV5-6	-	TRBJ2-5	-	CASSEVYRQYF	TGTGCCAGCAGCGAGGTATACCGCCAGTACTTC
TRBV29-1	-	TRBJ1-4	TRBD1	CSDHRGGGEKLFF	TGCAGCGACCACAGGGGCGGAGGTGAAAAACTGTTTTTT
TRBV29-1	once	TRBJ2-7	TRBD2	CSVDSQREGSYEQYF	TGCAGCGTTGATAGTCAGAGGGAGGGCTCCTACGAGCAGTACTTC
TRBV30	-	TRBJ2-2	-	CAGSMAGELFF	TGTGCCGGCTCTATGGCCGGGGAGCTGTTTTTT
TRBV19	once	TRBJ1-5	-	CASSPGQRSNQPQHF	TGTGCCAGTAGCCCTGGACAGCGGAGCAATCAGCCCCAGCATTTT
TRBV30	-	TRBJ1-2	-	CAWSVHVGGGYTF	TGTGCCTGGAGTGTACACGTTGGGGGTGGCTACACCTTC
TRBV7-3	-	TRBJ2-7	TRBD2	CASSPALAGAQEQYF	TGTGCCAGCAGCCCGGCCCTAGCGGGAGCTCAGGAGCAGTACTTC
TRBV18	-	TRBJ1-2	-	CASSPQVLGQSYGYTF	TGTGCCAGCTCACCCCAAGTCTTAGGGCAGAGCTATGGCTACACCTTC
TRBV19	-	TRBJ1-1	-	CASTKGEGSGMNTEAFF	TGTGCCAGTACGAAGGGGGAAGGGTCAGGGATGAACACTGAAGCTTTCTTT
TRBV5-1	-	TRBJ1-5	-	CASSLRPGSQWPQHF	TGCGCCAGCAGCTTGAGACCCGGGAGCCAGTGGCCCCAGCATTTT
TRBV21-1	-	TRBJ2-6	-	CASSKARGRCSSGANVLTF	TGTGCCAGCAGCAAAGCGCGCGGCAGATGCTCCTCTGGGGCCAACGTCCTGACTTTC
TRBV9	-	TRBJ1-6	-	CASSVAGDNSPLHF	TGTGCCAGCAGCGTAGCGGGCGATAATTCACCCCTCCACTTT